This section outlines one T cell receptor (beta chain) sequence together with its context. These data come from a study of cytomegalovirus exposure and HLA in healthy donors. Use of 60 Vbeta and 13 Jbeta primers characterized the PCR. Only in-frame clones appear in the TCRdb table, and some are missing; sequencing was by immunoSEQ multiplex PCR. The table includes under 150,000 clones, approximately 80% detected once. Germline CDR1 is SGDLS and CDR2 is YYNGEE. The CDR3 runs to 14 residues. The V and J ends lost 3 bases and 6 bases respectively, with 13 bases between them. The J gene is TRBJ2-1, the V gene TRBV9; TRBD2 might be the D (6 bases). This receptor was identified in a male donor in good health and CMV-seronegative. Specimen: PBMCs. The CDR3 DNA reads as TGTGCCAGCAGCGAAGCGGGTGGGGGCAATGAGCAGTTCTTC. Translation gives CASSEAGGGNEQFF.